The 20 T cell receptor beta chains below come from one sample, sequenced in a study of T cell responses to AZD1222 COVID-19 vaccine. Clones were sequenced by immunoSEQ multiplex PCR, and TCRdb holds only the in-frame ones, with some missing. Of over 150,000 clones in the sample, 85% to 90% are singletons; the top ten hold 5% to 6%. The source was peripheral blood, collected on day 0 of MenACWY control vaccination. The receptors stem from an adult in good health.

V is TRBV11-3 and J is TRBJ2-2; 7 bases map to TRBD2. The CDR3 totals 17 residues. With 3 bases clipped from V and 4 bases from J, the junction kept 11 bases outside the gene matches. Germline V gives CDR1 SGHNT, CDR2 YENEEA. The CDR3 DNA follows: TGTGCCAGCAGCTTGGCGGGGGTGCTCCCGGGCACCGGGGAGCTGTTTTTT. Translated: CASSLAGVLPGTGELFF.

The genes are TRBV6-4 and TRBJ1-1; D gene ambiguous. The CDR3 has 13 residues. Looked up from germline, CDR1 is MRHNA and CDR2 is SNTAGT. Trimming shortened V by 8 bases and J by 3 bases, and 13 bases separated the two germline ends. CDR3 in amino acids: CASAFQFDTEAFF. DNA of the CDR3: TGTGCCAGCGCCTTTCAGTTTGACACTGAAGCTTTCTTT.

This clone was detected only once. V gene TRBV11-2 combines with J gene TRBJ2-2; 10 nucleotides match TRBD1. V lost 5 bases to trimming and J lost 2 bases; unmatched junction nucleotides: 5. The germline V gene has CDR1 SGHAT and CDR2 FQNNGV. CDR3 length: 16 residues. The CDR3 region is CASSPRTGGNTGELFF. In nucleotides, the CDR3 is TGTGCCAGCAGCCCAAGGACAGGGGGAAACACCGGGGAGCTGTTTTTT.

The chain uses TRBV9 and TRBJ2-5; 9 nucleotides match TRBD2. CDR3 size: 15 residues. V trimming: 5 bases; J trimming: 5 bases; junction bases outside the gene matches: 10. CDR1 and CDR2 from the germline V gene are SGDLS and YYNGEE. The CDR3 loop is CASSGGSGRHETQYF. The CDR3, as DNA: TGTGCCAGCAGTGGGGGGAGCGGGAGGCATGAGACCCAGTACTTC.

The chain employs TRBV24-1 and TRBJ1-5; 9 bases are shared with TRBD1. V gave up 7 bases and J gave up 3 bases; unmatched junction bases: 3. The CDR3 consists of 14 residues. CDR1 and CDR2 from the germline V gene are KGHDR and SFDVKD. The CDR3 DNA sequence: TGTGCCACCAGGGGACAGGGCCTCAATCAGCCCCAGCATTTT. Protein product: CATRGQGLNQPQHF.

The chain is built from TRBV28 and TRBJ2-7, with 9 bases identical to TRBD1. Germline V gene lookup returns CDR1 MDHEN and CDR2 SYDVKM. The trim removed 2 bases at V and 7 bases at J, leaving 6 bases unmatched. CDR3 length equals 14 residues. CDR3 nucleotide sequence: TGTGCCAGCAGTTTACTACAGGGGGCGGGAGAGCAGTACTTC. It encodes CASSLLQGAGEQYF.

DNA of the CDR3: TGTGCCAGCAGCCTCCGGACAGGGGCGAACACCGGGGAGCTGTTTTTT. Translated, it gives CASSLRTGANTGELFF. The V and J genes are TRBV5-4 and TRBJ2-2; 9 bases are a match to TRBD1. Trimming removed 4 bases from V and 0 bases from J; junction bases left unmatched: 4. CDR1 SGHNT and CDR2 YYREEE come from the germline V gene (reference sequence). The CDR3 sequence is 16 residues long.

This clone was observed a single time. This sequence joins TRBV6-5 and TRBJ1-2, with 7 bases identical to TRBD1. J gave up 2 bases and V 7 bases, and 7 bases lay outside the gene matches. The germline gives CDR1 MNHEY, CDR2 SVGAGI. CDR3 length: 14 amino acids. The CDR3 nucleotides read TGTGCCAGCACCCTCGCGGGACAGAACTATGGCTACACCTTC. It encodes CASTLAGQNYGYTF.

This clone was seen just once. This chain joins TRBV11-2 and TRBJ1-2; D gene ambiguous. The CDR3 sequence is 15 residues long. The germline V gene encodes CDR1 SGHAT and CDR2 FQNNGV. The germline V and J ends were trimmed by 4 bases and 1 base, with 13 bases remaining between them. The CDR3 sequence is CASSSARYRNYGYTF. Written as DNA, the CDR3 is TGTGCCAGCAGCTCCGCGCGGTACCGTAACTATGGCTACACCTTC.

V is TRBV11-3 and J is TRBJ2-7; D not resolved. The CDR3 runs to 12 residues. CDR1 SGHNT and CDR2 YENEEA come from the germline V gene. Deletions cut 4 bases from V and 3 bases from J, with 7 bases between. This CDR3 is CASSSSSYEQYF. The DNA for the CDR3 is TGTGCCAGCAGCTCCAGCAGCTACGAGCAGTACTTC.

This rearrangement joins TRBV28 to TRBJ1-2, with D possibly TRBD1 on 5 matching bases. V gave up 4 bases and J gave up 7 bases, with 13 bases separating them. The CDR3 extends over 13 amino acids. CDR1 MDHEN and CDR2 SYDVKM come from the germline V gene. The CDR3 is CASSSQGAGGYTF. DNA of the CDR3: TGTGCCAGCAGTTCGCAAGGGGCCGGTGGCTACACCTTC.

The V gene is TRBV4-3, the J gene TRBJ2-5, with a weak D call TRBD2 (6 bases). Germline assignment: CDR1 LGHNA and CDR2 YSLEER. This CDR3 has 14 residues. The V end lost 3 bases, the J end lost 5 bases, and 13 bases lay between the germline ends. CDR3 loop: CASSHPGDRETQYF. The CDR3 DNA is TGCGCCAGCAGCCATCCGGGGGATCGCGAGACCCAGTACTTC.

This sequence joins TRBV7-2 and TRBJ2-5; the D is unclear. The ends were cut back, 0 bases at V and 1 base at J, with 9 bases in the middle. The CDR3 covers 15 residues. Per the germline V gene, CDR1 is SGHTA and CDR2 is FQGNSA. CDR3 bases: TGTGCCAGCAGCTTAGCGTCCCAGGTCCAAGAGACCCAGTACTTC. Protein: CASSLASQVQETQYF. Variable domain in full (rest from reference TRBV7-2 and TRBJ2-5): GAGVSQSPSNKVTEKGKDVELRCDPISGHTALYWYRQSLGQGLEFLIYFQGNSAPDKSGLPSDRFSAERTGGSVSTLTIQRTQQEDSAVYLCASSLASQVQETQYFGPGTRLLVL.

The chain links TRBV6-5 to TRBJ1-2; 10 nucleotides line up with TRBD1. V was clipped by 0 bases and J by 5 bases; unmatched bases: 3. The CDR3 runs 15 residues. Germline CDR1 and CDR2: MNHEY and SVGAGI. The CDR3 sequence is CASSYSGQGSYGYTF. The CDR3 nucleotides are TGTGCCAGCAGTTACTCGGGACAGGGGTCTTATGGCTACACCTTC.

The chain combines TRBV12-3 or TRBV12-4 with TRBJ1-1; D gene ambiguous. The CDR3 is made up of 13 amino acids. V was clipped by 5 bases and J by 6 bases, with 13 bases between them. CDR3 sequence reads: CASSHNRRAEAFF. The CDR3 DNA is TGTGCCAGCAGTCATAATAGAAGGGCTGAAGCTTTCTTT.

The chain links TRBV10-3 to TRBJ1-2; D unclear. The CDR3 consists of 16 residues. CDR1 is ENHRY, CDR2 SYGVKD, per germline. V was clipped by 3 bases and J by 4 bases, with 18 bases between them. CDR3 nucleotide sequence: TGTGCCATCAGTGATCTTCGCGGACGGAACGCCTATGGCTACACCTTC. Translation gives CAISDLRGRNAYGYTF.

V is TRBV11-3 and J is TRBJ1-1; D not certain. There are 17 residues in the CDR3. Deletions cut 4 bases from V and 3 bases from J, with 21 bases between. From germline, CDR1 is SGHNT and CDR2 YENEEA. CDR3 nucleotide sequence: TGTGCCAGCAGCTCCGGAGGACCCCTGATGAAGGACACTGAAGCTTTCTTT. Encoded protein: CASSSGGPLMKDTEAFF.

The chain carries TRBV5-1 and TRBJ1-4; D remains unclear. CDR1 SGHRS and CDR2 YFSETQ come from the germline V gene. The CDR3 consists of 15 residues. Between the trimmed V and J ends, which lost 2 bases and 7 bases, there was a span of 15 bases. In DNA form, the CDR3 reads TGCGCCAGCAGCTTAACGTGGGCGAGCCGTGAAAAACTGTTTTTT. This codes for CASSLTWASREKLFF. Combining the CDR3 with reference TRBV5-1 and TRBJ1-4 gives the whole variable domain KAGVTQTPRYLIKTRGQQVTLSCSPISGHRSVSWYQQTPGQGLQFLFEYFSETQRNKGNFPGRFSGRQFSNSRSEMNVSTLELGDSALYLCASSLTWASREKLFFGSGTQLSVL.

The V and J genes are TRBV7-6 and TRBJ2-3; 9 nucleotides align to TRBD2. From germline, CDR1 is SGHVS and CDR2 FNYEAQ. The CDR3 runs to 18 residues. The V gene end was trimmed by 0 bases and the J gene end by 2 bases; junction bases not matched to a gene: 9. CDR3 DNA: TGTGCCAGCAGCTTAGCGGGGGCACCGGGACTAGCCACAGATACGCAGTATTTT. It codes for CASSLAGAPGLATDTQYF. Complete variable domain (other parts from reference TRBV7-6 and TRBJ2-3): GAGVSQSPRYKVTKRGQDVALRCDPISGHVSLYWYRQALGQGPEFLTYFNYEAQQDKSGLPNDRFSAERPEGSISTLTIQRTEQRDSAMYRCASSLAGAPGLATDTQYFGPGTRLTVL.

This chain connects TRBV4-3 to TRBJ1-2; D gene ambiguous. Germline lookup yields CDR1 LGHNA and CDR2 YSLEER. V lost 1 base and J lost 8, with 11 bases in between. The CDR3 extends over 13 amino acids. CDR3 nucleotide sequence: TGCGCCAGCAGCCAAGTAGGGTCGAAGGGCTACACCTTC. Protein: CASSQVGSKGYTF.